This T cell receptor (beta chain) was sequenced for a study of radiotherapy plus CTLA-4 blockade in lung cancer. Whole-study findings and limits: Best predicting response, reportedly, were early blood T cell clone dynamics, with interferon-beta.

A note on this clone: No antigen is known for it.

The method was immunoSEQ multiplex PCR; TCRdb's version includes in-frame clones alone and lacks a portion of them. The sample shows some 15,000 clones, 80% to 90% of them seen only once. Sequenced here: peripheral blood, sampled from a patient treated with radiotherapy plus ipilimumab. The sequence came from a human donor with non-small cell lung cancer that progressed on radiotherapy plus ipilimumab. Some clones in this sample may be carry-over from other donors' samples.

CDR3 nucleotide sequence: TGTGCCAGCAGCCACCTGACTAGCGGGGGGCACAATGAGCAGTTCTTC. It specifies CASSHLTSGGHNEQFF. The gene calls are TRBV14 and TRBJ2-1, with TRBD2 matching 13 bases. This CDR3 has 16 amino acids. Trimming at V came to 3 bases and at J to 5 bases, leaving 4 bases not matched to a gene. Germline loops: CDR1 SGHDN, CDR2 FVKESK.